These 5 T cell receptor beta chains share one sample of origin, sequenced in a study of CD8+ T cells in alopecia areata. Treatment noted: oral pan-JAK inhibitor, 5-10 mg twice daily. cDNA reverse transcribed from extracted RNA served as the sequencing template. Sequencing was performed with immunoSEQ multiplex PCR; in TCRdb, only in-frame clones are kept and a portion is missing. The sample gives more than 95,000 clones, 85% to 90% of which show up once; more than 9.5% is in the top ten. The sample was CD8+ T cells sorted from blood, taken between weeks 30 and 35, from a patient treated with tofacitinib. These receptors all stem from a human donor with alopecia areata.

Worth noting for this clone: One junction end does not reproduce the germline sequence, and a read error may be involved. CDR3 nucleotides: TGTGCCACCAGTACCGGAGCGGGCTCCTACGAGCGGTACTTC. This translates into CATSTGAGSYERYF. The rearrangement links TRBV15 to TRBJ2-7, with D perhaps TRBD2 (6 bases). CDR3 length: 14 residues. CDR1 and CDR2 (germline): LNHNV, YYDKDF (reference sequence).

This clone appeared a few times. One end of the junction does not line up with germline, which may come from a read error. This CDR3 is CASTQGVNTEAFF. The CDR3 DNA is TGCGCCAGCACCCAAGGTGTGAACACTGAAGCTTTCTTT. The chain joins TRBV4-1 to TRBJ1-1; D is unresolved. The CDR3 has 13 amino acids. CDR1 MGHRA and CDR2 YSYEKL come from the germline V gene.

The chain has TRBV7-9 and TRBJ2-5; 7 nucleotides agree with TRBD1. The CDR3 is 15 amino acids. V trimming: 5 bases; J trimming: 2 bases; junction bases outside the gene matches: 8. CDR1 SEHNR and CDR2 FQNEAQ come from the germline V gene (reference sequence). CDR3 protein: CASSPRDSIQETQYF. CDR3 nucleotide sequence: TGTGCCAGCAGCCCCCGGGACAGCATACAAGAGACCCAGTACTTC.

The rearrangement uses TRBV11-2 and TRBJ2-7; D is possibly TRBD2 (6 bases). This CDR3 is built from 15 residues. V lost 5 bases, J lost 6 bases, and 20 bases lay in between. The germline CDR1 and CDR2 sequences are SGHAT and FQNNGV. The CDR3 reads CASSPTPGTGGEQYF. DNA of the CDR3: TGTGCCAGCAGCCCCACCCCAGGAACCGGGGGCGAGCAGTACTTC.

The chain is built from TRBV7-8 and TRBJ2-7; the D is unclear. Per the germline V gene, CDR1 is SGHVS and CDR2 is FQNEAQ. The CDR3 length is 14 residues. Trimming removed 3 bases at V and 6 bases at J, with 15 bases between. The CDR3 region is CASSFPSLGGEQYF. The CDR3 DNA follows: TGTGCCAGCAGCTTTCCGAGTTTGGGCGGCGAGCAGTACTTC.